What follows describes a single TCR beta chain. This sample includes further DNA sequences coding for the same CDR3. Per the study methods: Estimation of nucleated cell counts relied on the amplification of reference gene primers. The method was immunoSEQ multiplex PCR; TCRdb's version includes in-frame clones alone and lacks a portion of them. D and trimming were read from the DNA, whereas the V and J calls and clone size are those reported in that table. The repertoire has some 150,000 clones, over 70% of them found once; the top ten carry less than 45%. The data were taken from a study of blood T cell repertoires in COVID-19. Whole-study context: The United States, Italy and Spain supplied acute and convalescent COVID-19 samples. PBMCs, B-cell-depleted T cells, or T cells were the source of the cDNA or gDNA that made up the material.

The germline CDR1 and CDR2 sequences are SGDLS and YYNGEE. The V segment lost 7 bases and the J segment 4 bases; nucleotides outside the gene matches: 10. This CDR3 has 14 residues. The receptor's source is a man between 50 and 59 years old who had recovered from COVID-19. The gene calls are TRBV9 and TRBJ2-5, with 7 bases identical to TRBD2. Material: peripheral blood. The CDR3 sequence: CASSRGGGGETQYF. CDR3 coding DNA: TGTGCCAGCTCCCGGGGCGGGGGTGGAGAGACCCAGTACTTC.